Below, 17 T cell receptor beta chains from the same sample are listed, as sequenced in a study of cytotoxic CD8 clonotypes in ibrutinib-treated CLL. The assay was immunoSEQ multiplex PCR, and TCRdb's table has in-frame clones only and misses some. The sample holds a few hundred thousand clones; around 70% are singletons and the top ten take about 16%. The source was PBMCs, collected after 24 months of ibrutinib treatment. All receptors derive from a human donor with chronic lymphocytic leukemia.

V is TRBV9 and J is TRBJ2-2; D may correspond to TRBD1 or TRBD2 (6 bases each). Trimming removed 0 bases from V and 5 bases from J, with 11 bases in between. CDR1 and CDR2 (germline): SGDLS, YYNGEE. The CDR3 has 15 residues. CDR3 residues: CASSVVSGATGELFF. The CDR3 DNA reads as TGTGCCAGCAGCGTAGTGTCGGGGGCAACCGGGGAGCTGTTTTTT.

This clone was seen once. The chain is built from TRBV14 and TRBJ2-7, with 9 nucleotides matching TRBD1. This CDR3 is built from 14 residues. Germline V gives CDR1 SGHDN, CDR2 FVKESK. With V trimmed by 4 bases and J by 5 bases, 6 bases remained unmatched. The CDR3 sequence is CASSLRDRAHEQYF. CDR3 in DNA: TGTGCCAGCAGCCTTCGGGACAGGGCCCACGAGCAGTACTTC.

The rearrangement links TRBV7-9 to TRBJ2-7, with 7 bases matching TRBD2. Unmatched junction bases numbered 13, after V lost 4 bases and J lost 7 bases. This CDR3 is 15 amino acids long. CDR1 is SEHNR and CDR2 is FQNEAQ in the germline V gene (reference sequence). Here the CDR3 DNA reads TGTGCCAGCAGCTCGGGGGGAGTCCCGGTTAAGGAGCAGTACTTC. Translated: CASSSGGVPVKEQYF.

This chain joins TRBV7-6 and TRBJ2-5; D possibly corresponds to TRBD2 (6 bases). The CDR3 length is 16 residues. Germline V gives CDR1 SGHVS, CDR2 FNYEAQ. The V and J ends lost 1 base and 3 bases respectively, with 15 bases between them. CDR3 loop: CASSLDVAEGKETQYF. The CDR3 region has the DNA TGTGCCAGCAGCTTAGATGTAGCGGAAGGGAAAGAGACCCAGTACTTC. The whole variable domain, remainder taken from reference TRBV7-6 and TRBJ2-5, is GAGVSQSPRYKVTKRGQDVALRCDPISGHVSLYWYRQALGQGPEFLTYFNYEAQQDKSGLPNDRFSAERPEGSISTLTIQRTEQRDSAMYRCASSLDVAEGKETQYFGPGTRLLVL.

The chain has TRBV4-1 and TRBJ2-3; D is undetermined. V gave up 0 bases and J gave up 1 base, with 8 bases separating them. Germline CDR1 reads MGHRA; CDR2 reads YSYEKL. The CDR3 has 15 amino acids. CDR3 amino acids: CASSQDFQGTDTQYF. CDR3 nucleotide sequence: TGCGCCAGCAGCCAAGATTTCCAGGGCACAGATACGCAGTATTTT.

This clone was counted once. The chain couples TRBV6-5 to TRBJ1-1; D perhaps matches TRBD1 (5 bases). Germline assignment: CDR1 MNHEY and CDR2 SVGAGI. The CDR3 sequence is 14 residues long. V gave up 0 bases and J gave up 4 bases, with 9 bases separating them. CDR3 in amino acids: CASSYSGGGTEAFF. The DNA for the CDR3 is TGTGCCAGCAGTTACTCTGGCGGGGGCACTGAAGCTTTCTTT.

V and J are TRBV7-6 and TRBJ1-4; 9 nucleotides line up with TRBD1. The length of the CDR3 is 15 residues. Germline V lookup: CDR1 SGHVS, CDR2 FNYEAQ. Unmatched junction bases numbered 8, after V lost 4 bases and J lost 8 bases. This CDR3 reads CASSSRDRVGEKLFF. DNA for the CDR3: TGTGCCAGCAGCTCCCGGGACAGGGTAGGAGAAAAACTGTTTTTT.

The chain couples TRBV5-1 to TRBJ2-1; 13 nucleotides match TRBD2. The CDR3 extends over 15 amino acids. The V segment lost 7 bases and the J segment 8 bases; nucleotides outside the gene matches: 9. The germline CDR1 and CDR2 sequences are SGHRS and YFSETQ. CDR3 in DNA: TGCGCCAGCTCCCCAACTAGCGGGAGGGATCATGAGCAGTTCTTC. This encodes CASSPTSGRDHEQFF.

The chain recombines TRBV27 with TRBJ1-2; no firm D call. The germline V and J ends were trimmed by 5 bases and 2 bases, with 24 bases remaining between them. Germline loops: CDR1 MNHEY, CDR2 SMNVEV (reference sequence). The CDR3 is made up of 18 amino acids. CDR3 in amino acids: CASSQRRLGVRVNYGYTF. As DNA, the CDR3 is TGTGCCAGCAGTCAAAGGCGGCTCGGGGTGCGTGTAAACTATGGCTACACCTTC.

The gene calls are TRBV19 and TRBJ1-3; the D is unclear. V lost 4 bases and J lost 0, with 10 bases in between. Germline assignment: CDR1 LNHDA and CDR2 SQIVND (reference sequence). CDR3 size: 15 residues. CDR3 amino acids: CASSKWNFSGNTIYF. CDR3 nucleotides: TGTGCCAGTAGTAAGTGGAACTTCTCTGGAAACACCATATATTTT.

The rearrangement links TRBV9 to TRBJ2-1, with no clear D. V gave up 0 bases and J gave up 11 bases, with 12 bases separating them. The CDR3 has 13 residues. Germline V gene data show CDR1 as SGDLS and CDR2 as YYNGEE. The CDR3: CASSVGGKTQQFF. The CDR3 nucleotides are TGTGCCAGCAGCGTAGGGGGTAAAACCCAGCAGTTCTTC.

There are a few counts of this clone. This chain joins TRBV4-2 and TRBJ1-4; 8 positions match TRBD1. CDR1 and CDR2 from the germline V gene are LGHNA and YNFKEQ. J lost 7 bases, V lost 2 bases, and 6 bases had no gene match. CDR3 length: 15 residues. The CDR3 region is CASSQPGTGGEKLFF. The CDR3, as DNA: TGTGCCAGCAGCCAACCCGGGACAGGAGGTGAAAAACTGTTTTTT.

The rearrangement joins TRBV7-6 to TRBJ2-7; D possibly uses TRBD1 or TRBD2 (5 bases each). The germline V gene encodes CDR1 SGHVS and CDR2 FNYEAQ. CDR3 length equals 15 residues. Between the trimmed V and J ends, which lost 5 bases and 2 bases, there was a span of 16 bases. The CDR3 sequence is CASSPGTLGPYEQYF. DNA of the CDR3: TGTGCCAGCAGCCCAGGGACGCTGGGCCCCTACGAGCAGTACTTC. The whole variable domain, remainder taken from reference TRBV7-6 and TRBJ2-7, is GAGVSQSPRYKVTKRGQDVALRCDPISGHVSLYWYRQALGQGPEFLTYFNYEAQQDKSGLPNDRFSAERPEGSISTLTIQRTEQRDSAMYRCASSPGTLGPYEQYFGPGTRLTVT.

V gene TRBV29-1 combines with J gene TRBJ2-5; D gene uncertain. V shed 0 bases and J shed 5 bases, with 13 bases lying between them. Germline V gene sequence: CDR1 SQVTM, CDR2 ANQGSEA. This CDR3 comprises 14 residues. The CDR3 DNA sequence: TGCAGCGTTGAAGATACGTCCTCCGGGGAGACCCAGTACTTC. Its protein is CSVEDTSSGETQYF.

V and J are TRBV9 and TRBJ1-5; 8 positions agree with TRBD1. CDR3 length: 14 residues. V was clipped by 3 bases and J by 7 bases; unmatched bases: 6. The germline V gene has CDR1 SGDLS and CDR2 YYNGEE. The CDR3 coding sequence is TGTGCCAGCAGCGCAGACAGGGGTGGGCAGCCCCAGCATTTT. Translated: CASSADRGGQPQHF.

The genes are TRBV7-2 and TRBJ2-5, with a weak D call TRBD2 (5 bases). The germline gives CDR1 SGHTA, CDR2 FQGNSA. The V gene lost 5 bases and the J gene lost 8 bases, with 15 bases spanning the gap. The CDR3 runs to 13 residues. The CDR3 sequence is CASSPPIAPTQYF. CDR3 coding DNA: TGTGCCAGCAGCCCCCCGATAGCGCCAACCCAGTACTTC.

This chain joins TRBV7-2 and TRBJ2-7; 7 bases map to TRBD1. This CDR3 region has 14 residues. Germline V CDR1 and CDR2: SGHTA, FQGNSA. J was trimmed by 0 bases and V by 5 bases; bases with no gene match: 4. The CDR3 reads CASSPQGFSYEQYF. In nucleotides, the CDR3 is TGTGCCAGCAGCCCACAGGGGTTCTCCTACGAGCAGTACTTC. Full variable domain (missing parts from reference TRBV7-2 and TRBJ2-7): GAGVSQSPSNKVTEKGKDVELRCDPISGHTALYWYRQSLGQGLEFLIYFQGNSAPDKSGLPSDRFSAERTGGSVSTLTIQRTQQEDSAVYLCASSPQGFSYEQYFGPGTRLTVT.